These 17 T cell receptor beta chains were sequenced from one sample in a study of early T cells in non-severe SARS-CoV-2 infection. TCRdb fed the 5' RACE reads into MiXCR, producing one record per CDR3 protein. The sample includes approximately 50,000 distinct CDR3 sequences, less than 15% of them seen just once. The sequencing used whole blood, collected at baseline. The receptors stem from an adult who was a healthcare worker with PCR-confirmed SARS-CoV-2 infection or an uninfected control (not recorded which).

This clonotype was recorded a few times. The chain couples TRBV14 to TRBJ1-1, with TRBD1 matching over 7 bases. Germline V gene lookup returns CDR1 SGHDN and CDR2 FVKESK. V dropped 1 base and J dropped 1; count of bases not matched to a gene: 6. The CDR3 contains 16 residues. In DNA form, the CDR3 reads TGTGCCAGCAGCCAAGCCAGAGGGGGCAAGAACACTGAAGCTTTCTTT. Translated: CASSQARGGKNTEAFF.

This clonotype was detected many times. The chain employs TRBV2 and TRBJ1-2, with D unresolved. CDR3 length equals 12 residues. V was clipped by 3 bases and J by 2 bases, with 4 bases between them. Germline V gives CDR1 SNHLY, CDR2 FYNNEI. The CDR3 reads CASSDRNYGYTF. Here the CDR3 DNA reads TGTGCCAGCAGTGACAGGAACTATGGCTACACCTTC. Supplemented by reference TRBV2 and TRBJ1-2, the full variable domain reads EPEVTQTPSHQVTQMGQEVILRCVPISNHLYFYWYRQILGQKVEFLVSFYNNEISEKSEIFDDQFSVERPDGSNFTLKIRSTKLEDSAMYFCASSDRNYGYTFGSGTRLTVV.

This clonotype appeared a few times. This chain links TRBV20-1 with TRBJ2-5; 7 positions agree with TRBD2. The V and J ends lost 5 bases and 5 bases, in that order; junction bases with no gene match: 11. CDR1 DFQATT and CDR2 SNEGSKA come from the germline V gene (reference sequence). The CDR3 consists of 14 residues. The CDR3 DNA reads as TGCAGTGCTGCCCAGGGAGCGGGATTCGAGACCCAGTACTTC. This translates into CSAAQGAGFETQYF.

This clonotype came up a few times. V and J are TRBV7-9 and TRBJ2-5; D gene unclear. This CDR3 is built from 12 residues. The ends were cut back, 4 bases at V and 4 bases at J, with 7 bases in the middle. From germline, CDR1 is SEHNR and CDR2 FQNEAQ (reference sequence). CDR3 sequence: CASSYSAETQYF. The CDR3 DNA reads TGTGCCAGCAGCTACTCCGCAGAGACCCAGTACTTC.

A few counts support this clonotype. V gene TRBV12-3 or TRBV12-4 combines with J gene TRBJ1-4; D uncertain. With 5 bases removed from V and 6 bases from J, the gap between germline ends came to 13 bases. The CDR3 runs 14 residues. CDR3 nucleotide sequence: TGTGCCAGCAGTCCGGGGTTAACGCATGAAAAACTGTTTTTT. The encoded protein is CASSPGLTHEKLFF.

This clonotype was observed at least ten times. J is TRBJ2-7 and V is TRBV29-1; TRBD1 aligns across 12 bases. Germline lookup yields CDR1 SQVTM and CDR2 ANQGSEA. V lost 0 bases to trimming and J lost 6 bases; unmatched junction nucleotides: 3. The CDR3 runs 14 residues. CDR3 region: CSVEDRDRGREQYF. CDR3 sequence (DNA): TGCAGCGTTGAAGATCGGGACAGGGGGCGCGAGCAGTACTTC.

This chain joins TRBV5-1 and TRBJ2-5; D possibly matches TRBD1 or TRBD2 (5 bases each). V was clipped by 0 bases and J by 4 bases, with 13 bases between them. The CDR3 consists of 15 residues. Germline CDR1 is SGHRS and CDR2 is YFSETQ. CDR3 coding DNA: TGCGCCAGCAGCTTGGTTGGGATTGGGGGAGAGACCCAGTACTTC. Translating gives CASSLVGIGGETQYF.

This clonotype was counted many times. This chain joins TRBV7-9 and TRBJ2-7; perhaps TRBD1 as D (7 bases). Looked up from germline, CDR1 is SEHNR and CDR2 is FQNEAQ (reference sequence). The V and J ends lost 6 bases and 5 bases respectively, with 17 bases between them. The CDR3 covers 14 residues. The CDR3 nucleotides read TGTGCCAGCAGGGAGGGGACAGCGTATGACGAGCAGTACTTC. Its translation: CASREGTAYDEQYF.

This chain uses TRBV20-1 with TRBJ1-2; no firm D call. This CDR3 contains 13 residues. V lost 6 bases, J lost 0 bases, and 11 bases lay in between. Germline assignment: CDR1 DFQATT and CDR2 SNEGSKA (reference sequence). The CDR3 loop is CSAEVMTNYGYTF. Written as DNA, the CDR3 is TGCAGTGCAGAGGTGATGACTAACTATGGCTACACCTTC.

The V gene is TRBV7-3, the J gene TRBJ2-1, with TRBD2 matching over 7 bases. The ends lost 5 bases at V and 5 bases at J; junction bases unmatched: 9. Germline V lookup: CDR1 SGHTA, CDR2 FQGTGA. CDR3 length: 15 amino acids. CDR3 nucleotide sequence: TGTGCCAGCAGCCGAATGACTAGCCGGGACAATGAGCAGTTCTTC. Amino acid sequence: CASSRMTSRDNEQFF.

There are many counts of this clonotype. This chain uses TRBV3-1 with TRBJ2-1; D ambiguous. Germline V gene sequence: CDR1 LGHDT, CDR2 YNNKEL (reference sequence). Trimming shortened V by 2 bases and J by 1 base, and 12 bases separated the two germline ends. The CDR3 covers 16 residues. In nucleotides, the CDR3 is TGTGCCAGCAGCCAACCGGGCACGCGATCCTACAATGAGCAGTTCTTC. Amino acid sequence: CASSQPGTRSYNEQFF.

The V gene is TRBV5-8, the J gene TRBJ2-1; 13 bases are shared with TRBD2. Germline V lookup: CDR1 SGHTS, CDR2 YDEGEE. V shed 4 bases, J shed 5 bases, and the junction held 6 bases outside the gene matches. The CDR3 loop spans 16 amino acids. The DNA for the CDR3 is TGTGCCAGCAGCCCGTGGACTAGCGGGAGACACAATGAGCAGTTCTTC. As protein: CASSPWTSGRHNEQFF.

This clonotype was counted between two and nine times. The V gene is TRBV5-1, the J gene TRBJ2-5; tentatively, D is TRBD2 (5 bases). Germline lookup yields CDR1 SGHRS and CDR2 YFSETQ. This CDR3 is 15 amino acids long. The germline V and J ends were trimmed by 4 bases and 4 bases, with 17 bases remaining between them. CDR3 residues: CASSPGTRAGETQYF. The CDR3 DNA is TGCGCCAGCAGCCCTGGCACGAGGGCGGGAGAGACCCAGTACTTC.

This clonotype was seen a handful of times. The chain recombines TRBV20-1 with TRBJ1-1; D is perhaps TRBD1 (6 bases). CDR1 is DFQATT and CDR2 is SNEGSKA in the germline V gene (reference sequence). The CDR3 runs to 17 residues. V lost 0 bases and J 0 bases, leaving 17 bases between the germline ends. The CDR3 sequence is CSARDQRTVGMNTEAFF. DNA for the CDR3: TGCAGTGCTAGAGATCAGAGGACAGTAGGAATGAACACTGAAGCTTTCTTT.

V gene TRBV11-2 combines with J gene TRBJ2-7; 8 positions match TRBD2. The CDR3 loop spans 15 amino acids. V lost 5 bases and J lost 1; bases outside the gene matches: 7. Germline CDR1 is SGHAT and CDR2 is FQNNGV. The CDR3: CASSRRAGGSYEQYF. In DNA form, the CDR3 reads TGTGCCAGCAGCCGAAGGGCGGGAGGTTCCTACGAGCAGTACTTC.

The V and J genes are TRBV7-9 and TRBJ2-3, with TRBD2 matching over 11 bases. The germline V gene encodes CDR1 SEHNR and CDR2 FQNEAQ (reference sequence). V was pared by 5 bases and J by 2 bases, with 9 bases of the junction left unmatched. This CDR3 has 17 residues. The CDR3 region is CASSGQLAGAITDTQYF. As DNA, the CDR3 is TGTGCCAGCAGCGGACAACTAGCGGGGGCAATCACAGATACGCAGTATTTT.

The chain links TRBV6-5 to TRBJ2-7, with TRBD1 as a possible D gene (5 bases). Germline V gene data show CDR1 as MNHEY and CDR2 as SVGAGI. V shed 2 bases and J shed 4 bases, with 15 bases lying between them. The CDR3 sequence is 15 residues long. The DNA of the CDR3 is TGTGCCAGCAGTTACGTTTCAGGGATGCGGTACGAGCAGTACTTC. Its protein is CASSYVSGMRYEQYF.